Reported below is one T cell receptor beta chain. The CDR3 totals 15 residues. Germline CDR1 SGHDT, CDR2 YYEEEE. Trimming shortened V by 0 bases and J by 0 bases, and 7 bases separated the two germline ends. Time point noted: after dendritic cell vaccination, including at tumor progression/relapse. Isocitrate dehydrogenase mutation was absent in all glioblastoma patients. The data were obtained in a study of glioma-infiltrating T cells after dendritic cell vaccination. The PCR used 60 V beta and 13 J beta primers. Assay: immunoSEQ multiplex PCR; the TCRdb copy retains only in-frame clones and omits some. The table lists roughly 100,000 clones, around four fifths of them singletons.

The TCR was taken from a human donor with glioblastoma. This sequence joins TRBV5-6 and TRBJ2-1; D not certain. The sequencing used blood, collected after dendritic cell vaccination. The CDR3, as DNA: TGTGCCAGCAGCTTGGGGGCGAGCTCCTACAATGAGCAGTTCTTC. Translated, it gives CASSLGASSYNEQFF.